This T cell receptor (beta chain) was profiled in a study of shared T cell receptors in the human thymus. This table comes from immunoSEQ multiplex PCR, and its TCRdb copy is limited to in-frame clones, with some not included. The profile covers about 380,000 clones, with around 93% appearing a single time and roughly 0.02% taken by the ten largest. The V end was cut by 1 base, the J end by 1 base, with 13 bases between. In germline, CDR1 is LGHNA, CDR2 YSLEER. The CDR3 consists of 17 residues. This rearrangement joins TRBV4-3 to TRBJ2-2, with no clear D. The sequenced sample consisted of thymocytes. The receptor's source is a human donor. This CDR3 is CASSQVPPEGNTGELFF. CDR3 in DNA: TGCGCCAGCAGCCAAGTTCCGCCGGAAGGGAACACCGGGGAGCTGTTTTTT.